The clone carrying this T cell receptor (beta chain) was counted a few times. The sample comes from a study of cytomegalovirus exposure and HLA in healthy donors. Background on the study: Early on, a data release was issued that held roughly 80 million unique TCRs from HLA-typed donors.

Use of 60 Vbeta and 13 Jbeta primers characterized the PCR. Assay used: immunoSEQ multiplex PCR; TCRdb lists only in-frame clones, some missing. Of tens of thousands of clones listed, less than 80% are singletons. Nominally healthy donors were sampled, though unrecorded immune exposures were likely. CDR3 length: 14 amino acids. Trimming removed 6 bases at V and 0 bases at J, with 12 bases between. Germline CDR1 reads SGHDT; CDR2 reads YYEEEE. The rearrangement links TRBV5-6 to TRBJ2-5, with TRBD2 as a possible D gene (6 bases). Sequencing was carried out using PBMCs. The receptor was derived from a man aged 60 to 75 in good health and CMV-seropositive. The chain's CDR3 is CASTFGGYQETQYF. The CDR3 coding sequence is TGTGCCAGCACCTTCGGGGGTTACCAAGAGACCCAGTACTTC.